Each of the 19 T cell receptor beta chains below was sequenced from the same sample in a study of cytotoxic CD8 clonotypes in ibrutinib-treated CLL. The assay was immunoSEQ multiplex PCR, and TCRdb's table has in-frame clones only and misses some. The data hold approximately 140,000 clones, with roughly 80% observed a single time. The sequencing used PBMCs, collected after 12 months of ibrutinib treatment. Receptors originate from a human donor with chronic lymphocytic leukemia.

This clone was seen once. This chain joins TRBV4-1 and TRBJ1-4; D not resolved. There are 18 residues in the CDR3. Germline assignment: CDR1 MGHRA and CDR2 YSYEKL. The ends were cut back, 3 bases at V and 0 bases at J, with 17 bases in the middle. CDR3 nucleotide sequence: TGCGCCAGCAGCCATCCGCGAGGGATTGACGCAACTAATGAAAAACTGTTTTTT. Its protein product is CASSHPRGIDATNEKLFF.

The V gene is TRBV30, the J gene TRBJ1-3; D is uncertain. The V and J ends lost 3 bases and 4 bases respectively, with 10 bases between them. CDR1 is GTSNPN and CDR2 is SVGIG in the germline V gene (reference sequence). The CDR3 sequence is 13 residues long. The CDR3 nucleotides are TGTGCCTGGAGGAGTAATCGAGGAAACACCATATATTTT. Protein sequence: CAWRSNRGNTIYF.

The chain recombines TRBV11-2 with TRBJ1-3; D gene uncertain. With 5 bases removed from V and 0 bases from J, the gap between germline ends came to 5 bases. The CDR3 spans 13 residues. Per germline, CDR1 SGHAT and CDR2 FQNNGV. The DNA of the CDR3 is TGTGCCAGCAGCCCTTACTCTGGAAACACCATATATTTT. Translated, it gives CASSPYSGNTIYF.

The count of this clone is one. This rearrangement joins TRBV4-1 to TRBJ2-1, with no clear D. CDR3 length: 16 amino acids. V lost 1 base to trimming and J lost 7 bases, with 17 bases between them. Germline CDR1 MGHRA, CDR2 YSYEKL. The CDR3 sequence is CASSQVLTSPQNEQFF. Written as DNA, the CDR3 is TGCGCCAGCAGCCAAGTTTTAACTTCTCCTCAGAATGAGCAGTTCTTC.

The J gene is TRBJ2-1, the V gene TRBV27; D gene ambiguous. Germline loops: CDR1 MNHEY, CDR2 SMNVEV (reference sequence). The CDR3 totals 13 residues. The V gene lost 1 base and the J gene lost 7 bases, with 8 bases spanning the gap. CDR3 bases: TGTGCCAGCAGTTTATGGATCCAGAATGAGCAGTTCTTC. Amino acid sequence: CASSLWIQNEQFF.

The chain is built from TRBV7-8 and TRBJ2-7; the D is unclear. The germline V and J ends were trimmed by 1 base and 0 bases, with 10 bases remaining between them. CDR3 size: 15 residues. Germline CDR1 is SGHVS and CDR2 is FQNEAQ. CDR3 region: CASSLVRVRSYEQYF. The CDR3 DNA sequence: TGTGCCAGCAGCTTAGTTCGGGTCCGCTCCTACGAGCAGTACTTC.

V is TRBV28 and J is TRBJ1-3, with a possible D match to TRBD1 (6 bases). The ends were cut back, 6 bases at V and 1 base at J, with 10 bases in the middle. Germline V gene lookup returns CDR1 MDHEN and CDR2 SYDVKM. The CDR3 spans 14 residues. CDR3 DNA sequence: TGTGCCAGCAGGAACAGGGTTTCTGGAAACACCATATATTTT. Translating it yields CASRNRVSGNTIYF.

This clone was observed many times. V usage is TRBV7-2 and J usage is TRBJ1-5; no clear D gene. Germline V gene sequence: CDR1 SGHTA, CDR2 FQGNSA. Between the trimmed V and J ends, which lost 3 bases and 6 bases, there was a span of 12 bases. CDR3 length: 14 amino acids. In DNA, the CDR3 is TGTGCCAGCAGCTTGTCCCGGGTCGGTCAGCCCCAGCATTTT. It translates to CASSLSRVGQPQHF.

The gene calls are TRBV10-3 and TRBJ2-1, with 13 bases matching TRBD2. The V gene end was trimmed by 0 bases and the J gene end by 0 bases; junction bases not matched to a gene: 11. CDR1 and CDR2 from the germline V gene are ENHRY and SYGVKD. CDR3 length: 21 amino acids. The CDR3, as DNA: TGTGCCATCAGTGAGTCAGGATGGGGACTAGCGGGAAAGAGCTCCTACAATGAGCAGTTCTTC. The encoded protein is CAISESGWGLAGKSSYNEQFF.

The rearrangement uses TRBV10-3 and TRBJ2-3; no clear D gene. The CDR3 consists of 14 residues. V lost 2 bases to trimming and J lost 5 bases, with 11 bases between them. Germline-derived CDR1 and CDR2 are ENHRY and SYGVKD. The CDR3 DNA follows: TGTGCCATCAGTGAGCCTAGGGCCGGAGATACGCAGTATTTT. Its protein product is CAISEPRAGDTQYF.

The chain uses TRBV18 and TRBJ1-4; 7 nucleotides agree with TRBD1. Germline loops: CDR1 KGHSH, CDR2 LQKENI. The junction had 3 bases not matched to a gene; V was cut back by 2 bases and J by 3 bases. The CDR3 has 15 residues. CDR3 sequence: CASSPSGQPNEKLFF. The CDR3 DNA sequence: TGTGCCAGCTCACCATCGGGACAGCCTAATGAAAAACTGTTTTTT.

The sample holds one count of this clone. This chain uses TRBV6-5 with TRBJ1-2; the D is unclear. V lost 4 bases, J lost 0 bases, and 9 bases lay in between. The CDR3 covers 14 residues. Germline loops: CDR1 MNHEY, CDR2 SVGAGI. CDR3: CASSSLSANYGYTF. In DNA form, the CDR3 reads TGTGCCAGCAGTTCCCTCTCGGCTAACTATGGCTACACCTTC.

This clone was found once. This chain joins TRBV28 and TRBJ1-5, with TRBD1 matching 7 bases. The CDR3 covers 14 residues. Germline values: CDR1 MDHEN, CDR2 SYDVKM. V lost 6 bases, J lost 1 base, and 3 bases stayed unmatched. CDR3 protein: CASSEGQSNQPQHF. DNA of the CDR3: TGTGCCAGCAGCGAGGGACAGAGCAATCAGCCCCAGCATTTT.

The chain links TRBV5-1 to TRBJ2-3; the D is unclear. V lost 0 bases and J 2 bases, leaving 10 bases between the germline ends. This CDR3 comprises 15 residues. Germline values: CDR1 SGHRS, CDR2 YFSETQ. The CDR3 sequence is CASSLADVPTDTQYF. Written as DNA, the CDR3 is TGCGCCAGCAGCTTGGCCGATGTTCCCACAGATACGCAGTATTTT.

This clone was recorded a few times. This chain links TRBV7-9 with TRBJ1-6; 9 bases map to TRBD1. The germline CDR1 and CDR2 sequences are SEHNR and FQNEAQ (reference sequence). V shed 4 bases and J 9 bases; nucleotides not matched to a gene: 4. This CDR3 contains 14 residues. In DNA, the CDR3 is TGTGCCAGCAGCTCCGGGACAGGGCGTTCACCCCTCCACTTT. As protein: CASSSGTGRSPLHF.

This chain links TRBV6-1 with TRBJ1-2, with D unclear. The V gene's germline CDR1 is MNHNS and CDR2 SASEGT. Trimming took off 1 base at V and 2 bases at J, with 8 bases between the two ends. The CDR3 is made up of 14 amino acids. The chain's CDR3 is CASSEEGRNYGYTF. The CDR3 region has the DNA TGTGCCAGCAGTGAAGAGGGTCGGAACTATGGCTACACCTTC.

The rearrangement joins TRBV7-8 to TRBJ2-7, with D perhaps matching TRBD1 (6 bases). The CDR3 covers 15 residues. V lost 4 bases and J 2 bases, leaving 15 bases between the germline ends. Germline CDR1 reads SGHVS; CDR2 reads FQNEAQ. In DNA form, the CDR3 reads TGTGCCAGCAGCTACGATACAGGGTCCCCCTACGAGCAGTACTTC. It is translated as CASSYDTGSPYEQYF.

A note on this clone: At one of its ends the junction is not consistent with the germline gene, which may arise from a read error. The V call is TRBV11-2, the J call TRBJ2-5; no clear D gene. The CDR3 loop spans 13 amino acids. Germline V lookup: CDR1 SGHAT, CDR2 FQNNGV. Here the CDR3 DNA reads TGTGCCAGCAGCTTAGATAACCAAGCGACCCAGTACTTC. This gives the protein CASSLDNQATQYF.

The V call is TRBV27, the J call TRBJ1-3; TRBD1 matches at 7 bases. Trimming at V came to 2 bases and at J to 3 bases, leaving 7 bases not matched to a gene. This CDR3 has 16 residues. CDR1 is MNHEY, CDR2 SMNVEV, per germline (reference sequence). CDR3: CASSLRGPGYGNTIYF. For the CDR3, the DNA is TGTGCCAGCAGTTTAAGGGGGCCAGGGTATGGAAACACCATATATTTT.